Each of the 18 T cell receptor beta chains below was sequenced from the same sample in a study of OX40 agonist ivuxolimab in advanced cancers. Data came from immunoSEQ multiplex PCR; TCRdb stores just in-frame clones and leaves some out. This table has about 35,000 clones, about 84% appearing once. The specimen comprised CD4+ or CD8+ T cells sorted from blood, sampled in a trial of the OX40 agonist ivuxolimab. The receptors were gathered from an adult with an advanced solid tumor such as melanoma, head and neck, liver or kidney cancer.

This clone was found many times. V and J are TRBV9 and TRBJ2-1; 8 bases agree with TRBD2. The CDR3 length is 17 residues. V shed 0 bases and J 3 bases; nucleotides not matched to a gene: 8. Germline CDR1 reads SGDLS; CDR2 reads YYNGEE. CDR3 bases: TGTGCCAGCAGCGTAGAAACACTAGCGGATTACTACAATGAGCAGTTCTTC. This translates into CASSVETLADYYNEQFF.

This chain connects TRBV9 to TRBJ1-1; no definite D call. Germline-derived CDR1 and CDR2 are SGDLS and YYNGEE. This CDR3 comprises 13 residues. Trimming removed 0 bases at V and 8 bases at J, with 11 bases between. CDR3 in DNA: TGTGCCAGCAGCGTAGGGGCAGGCACCGAAGCTTTCTTT. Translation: CASSVGAGTEAFF.

The DNA for the CDR3 is TGCGCCAGCAGCTCCTCCCGGACCGATAGCACAGATACGCAGTATTTT. Translation: CASSSSRTDSTDTQYF. V and J are TRBV4-3 and TRBJ2-3; the D is unclear. This CDR3 has 16 amino acids. Germline V gene lookup returns CDR1 LGHNA and CDR2 YSLEER. The V and J ends lost 5 bases and 0 bases respectively, with 15 bases between them.

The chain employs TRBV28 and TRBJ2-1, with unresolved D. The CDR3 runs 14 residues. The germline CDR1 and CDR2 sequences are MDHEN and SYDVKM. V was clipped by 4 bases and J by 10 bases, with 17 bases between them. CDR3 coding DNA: TGTGCCAGCAGTTCCTCCCGCTACATTGGGGAGCAGTTCTTC. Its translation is CASSSSRYIGEQFF.

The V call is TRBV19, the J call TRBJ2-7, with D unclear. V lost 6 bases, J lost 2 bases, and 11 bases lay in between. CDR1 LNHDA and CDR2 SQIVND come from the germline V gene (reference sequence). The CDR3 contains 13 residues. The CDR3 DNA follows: TGTGCCAGTAGCCCCGGCGGCGCCTACGAGCAGTACTTC. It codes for CASSPGGAYEQYF. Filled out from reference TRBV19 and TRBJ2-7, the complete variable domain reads DGGITQSPKYLFRKEGQNVTLSCEQNLNHDAMYWYRQDPGQGLRLIYYSQIVNDFQKGDIAEGYSVSREKKESFPLTVTSAQKNPTAFYLCASSPGGAYEQYFGPGTRLTVT.

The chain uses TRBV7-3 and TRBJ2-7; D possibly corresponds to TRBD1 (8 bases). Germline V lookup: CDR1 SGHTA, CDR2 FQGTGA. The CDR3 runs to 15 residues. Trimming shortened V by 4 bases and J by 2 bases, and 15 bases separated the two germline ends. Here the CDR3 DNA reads TGTGCCAGCAGCTACACAGGGGGGGGCCCCTACGAGCAGTACTTC. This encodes CASSYTGGGPYEQYF.

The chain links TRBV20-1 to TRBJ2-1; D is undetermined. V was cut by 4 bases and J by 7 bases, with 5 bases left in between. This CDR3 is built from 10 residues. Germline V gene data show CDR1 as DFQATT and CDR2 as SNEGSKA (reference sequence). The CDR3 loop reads CSAISNEQFF. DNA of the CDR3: TGCAGTGCTATTAGTAATGAGCAGTTCTTC.

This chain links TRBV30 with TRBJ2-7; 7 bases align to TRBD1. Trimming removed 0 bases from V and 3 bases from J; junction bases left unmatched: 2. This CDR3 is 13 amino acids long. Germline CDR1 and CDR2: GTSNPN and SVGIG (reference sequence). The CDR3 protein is CAWSVGTDYEQYF. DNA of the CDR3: TGTGCCTGGAGTGTGGGGACAGACTACGAGCAGTACTTC.

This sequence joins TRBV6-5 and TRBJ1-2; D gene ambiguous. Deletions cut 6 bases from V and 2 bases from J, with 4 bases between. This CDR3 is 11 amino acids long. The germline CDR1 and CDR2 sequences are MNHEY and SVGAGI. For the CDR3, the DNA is TGTGCCAGCAGCGACAACTATGGCTACACCTTC. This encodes CASSDNYGYTF.

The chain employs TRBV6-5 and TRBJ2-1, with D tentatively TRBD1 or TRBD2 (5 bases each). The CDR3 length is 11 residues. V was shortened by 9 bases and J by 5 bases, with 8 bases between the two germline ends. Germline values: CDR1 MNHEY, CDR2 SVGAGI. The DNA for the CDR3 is TGTGCCAGTGGGGGAAACAATGAGCAGTTCTTC. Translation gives CASGGNNEQFF.

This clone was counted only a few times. In DNA form, the CDR3 reads TGTGCCATCAGTGAGACTGACAGGGAAGGCTACACCTTC. The encoded protein is CAISETDREGYTF. V and J are TRBV10-3 and TRBJ1-2; 7 positions match TRBD1. The ends lost 2 bases at V and 8 bases at J; junction bases unmatched: 5. CDR3 size: 13 residues. CDR1 is ENHRY and CDR2 is SYGVKD in the germline V gene.

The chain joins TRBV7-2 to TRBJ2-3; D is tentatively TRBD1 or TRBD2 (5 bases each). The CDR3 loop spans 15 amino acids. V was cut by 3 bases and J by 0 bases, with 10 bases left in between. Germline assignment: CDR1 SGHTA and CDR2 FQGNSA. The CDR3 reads CASSLGDTSTDTQYF. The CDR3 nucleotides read TGTGCCAGCAGCTTGGGGGATACTAGCACAGATACGCAGTATTTT.

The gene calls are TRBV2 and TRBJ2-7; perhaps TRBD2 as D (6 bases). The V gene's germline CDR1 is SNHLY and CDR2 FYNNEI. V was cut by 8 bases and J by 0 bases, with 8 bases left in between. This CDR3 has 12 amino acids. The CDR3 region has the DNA TGTGCCAGCGCCGGGAGCTCCTACGAGCAGTACTTC. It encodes CASAGSSYEQYF.

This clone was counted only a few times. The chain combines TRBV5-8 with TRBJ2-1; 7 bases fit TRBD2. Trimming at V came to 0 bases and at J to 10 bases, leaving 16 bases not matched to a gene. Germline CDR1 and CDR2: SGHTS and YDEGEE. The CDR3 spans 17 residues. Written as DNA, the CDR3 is TGTGCCAGCAGCTTGGGAAGAGGGCAGGGAGCGGGGAGAGAGCAGTTCTTC. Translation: CASSLGRGQGAGREQFF.

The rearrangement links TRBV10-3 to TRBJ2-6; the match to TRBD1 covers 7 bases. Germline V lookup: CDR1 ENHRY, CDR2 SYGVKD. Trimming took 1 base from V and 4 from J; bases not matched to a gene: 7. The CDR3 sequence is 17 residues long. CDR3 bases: TGTGCCATCAGTGAGTGGTGGACAGGTGGAGGGGCCAACGTCCTGACTTTC. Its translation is CAISEWWTGGGANVLTF.

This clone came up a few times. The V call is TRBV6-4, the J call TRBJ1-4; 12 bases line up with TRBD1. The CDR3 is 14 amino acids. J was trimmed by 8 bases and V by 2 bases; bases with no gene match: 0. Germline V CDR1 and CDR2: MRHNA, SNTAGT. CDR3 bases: TGTGCCAGCAGTGACGGGACAGGGGGCGAAAAACTGTTTTTT. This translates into CASSDGTGGEKLFF.

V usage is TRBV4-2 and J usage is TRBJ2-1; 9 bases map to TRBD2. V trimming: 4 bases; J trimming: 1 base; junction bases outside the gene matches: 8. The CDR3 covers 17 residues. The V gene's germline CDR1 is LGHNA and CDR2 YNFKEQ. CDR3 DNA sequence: TGTGCCAGCAGCCCGGGGACGGGACTAGCTTCCTACAATGAGCAGTTCTTC. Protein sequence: CASSPGTGLASYNEQFF.

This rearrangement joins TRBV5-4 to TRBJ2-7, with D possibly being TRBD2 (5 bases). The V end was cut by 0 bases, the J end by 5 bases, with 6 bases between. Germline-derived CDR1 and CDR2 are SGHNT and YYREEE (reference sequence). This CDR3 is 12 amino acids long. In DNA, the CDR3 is TGTGCCAGCAGCTTGGACGGGGACGAGCAGTACTTC. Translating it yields CASSLDGDEQYF. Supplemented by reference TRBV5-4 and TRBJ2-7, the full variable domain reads ETGVTQSPTHLIKTRGQQVTLRCSSQSGHNTVSWYQQALGQGPQFIFQYYREEENGRGNFPPRFSGLQFPNYSSELNVNALELDDSALYLCASSLDGDEQYFGPGTRLTVT.